The sequence of this T cell receptor beta chain was determined in a study of response to subunit inactivated influenza vaccine. TCRdb recomputed calls from the RT-PCR reads with MiXCR, one row per CDR3 protein. The sample lists over 150,000 distinct CDR3 sequences, about an eighth occurring once. Study-level results: Each seasonal flu vaccination may recruit only limited new T cells, authors suggested.

Trimming stripped 2 bases from V and 1 base from J, with 12 bases between. The germline CDR1 and CDR2 sequences are SGHAT and FQNNGV. The CDR3 contains 16 residues. There are a few counts of this clonotype. Its antigen remains unidentified. This sample comprised CD8+ T cells sorted from PBMCs, obtained around 5 days after vaccination. The chain couples TRBV11-2 to TRBJ2-1; D may correspond to TRBD1 or TRBD2 (6 bases each). This receptor was identified in a man in his fifties or sixties who received an inactivated influenza vaccine. CDR3 bases: TGTGCCAGCAGCTTAAACGGGGGCAATTCCTACAATGAGCAGTTCTTC. Amino acid sequence: CASSLNGGNSYNEQFF.